The clone carrying this TCR beta chain was picked up many times. Per the germline V gene, CDR1 is SGHRS and CDR2 is YFSETQ. Germline trimming cut 3 bases from V and 10 bases from J; bases unmatched to any gene: 7. There are 14 residues in the CDR3. From 15-18 subjects, each sequencing run yielded over 160 million TCR-beta sequences. TCRdb reprocessed the 5' RACE reads with MiXCR, giving one entry per CDR3 protein. Of about 76,000 distinct CDR3 sequences detected, over 15% appear once; the ten largest clones hold 15% to 19%. The sample originates from a study of neurological immune-mediated disorders. The receptor was derived from a woman aged 40 to 50 in good health. Material for sequencing was PBMCs. The chain carries TRBV5-1 and TRBJ2-1; 10 nucleotides agree with TRBD2. The CDR3 loop is CASSWKMGLAEQFF. CDR3 DNA sequence: TGCGCCAGCAGCTGGAAAATGGGACTAGCGGAGCAGTTCTTC.